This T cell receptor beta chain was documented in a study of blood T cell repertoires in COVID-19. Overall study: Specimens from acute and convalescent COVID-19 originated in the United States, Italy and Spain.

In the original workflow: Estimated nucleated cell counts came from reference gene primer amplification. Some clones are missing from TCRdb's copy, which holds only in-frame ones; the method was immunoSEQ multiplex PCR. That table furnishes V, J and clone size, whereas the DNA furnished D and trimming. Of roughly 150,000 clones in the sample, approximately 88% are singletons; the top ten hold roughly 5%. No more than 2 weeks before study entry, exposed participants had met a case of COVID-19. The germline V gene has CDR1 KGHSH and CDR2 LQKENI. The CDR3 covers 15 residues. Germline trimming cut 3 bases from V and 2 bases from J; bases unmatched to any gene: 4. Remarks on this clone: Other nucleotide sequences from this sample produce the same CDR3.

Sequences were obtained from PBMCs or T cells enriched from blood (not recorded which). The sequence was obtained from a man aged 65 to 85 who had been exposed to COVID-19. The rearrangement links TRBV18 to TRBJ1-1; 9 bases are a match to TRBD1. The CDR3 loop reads CASSPRTGANTEAFF. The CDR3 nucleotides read TGTGCCAGCTCACCCCGGACAGGGGCCAACACTGAAGCTTTCTTT.